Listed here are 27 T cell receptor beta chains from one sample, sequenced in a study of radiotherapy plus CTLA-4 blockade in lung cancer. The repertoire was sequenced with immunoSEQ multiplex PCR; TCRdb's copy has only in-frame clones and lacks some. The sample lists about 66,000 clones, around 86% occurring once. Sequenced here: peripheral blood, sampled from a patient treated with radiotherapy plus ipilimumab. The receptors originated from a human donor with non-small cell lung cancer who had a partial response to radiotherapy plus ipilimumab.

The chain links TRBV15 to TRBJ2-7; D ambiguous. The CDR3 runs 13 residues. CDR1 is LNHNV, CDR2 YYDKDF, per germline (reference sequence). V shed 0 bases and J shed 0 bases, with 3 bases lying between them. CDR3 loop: CATSRDLSYEQYF. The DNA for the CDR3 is TGTGCCACCAGCAGAGATCTCTCCTACGAGCAGTACTTC. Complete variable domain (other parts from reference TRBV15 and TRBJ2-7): DAMVIQNPRYQVTQFGKPVTLSCSQTLNHNVMYWYQQKSSQAPKLLFHYYDKDFNNEADTPDNFQSRRPNTSFCFLDIRSPGLGDTAMYLCATSRDLSYEQYFGPGTRLTVT.

The CDR3 coding sequence is TGCGCCAGCAGCCGAGATAAAACCCAGTACTTC. It yields the protein CASSRDKTQYF. The chain carries TRBV5-1 and TRBJ2-5; unclear D gene. In germline, CDR1 is SGHRS, CDR2 YFSETQ. V was shortened by 4 bases and J by 8 bases, with 9 bases between the two germline ends. This CDR3 has 11 amino acids.

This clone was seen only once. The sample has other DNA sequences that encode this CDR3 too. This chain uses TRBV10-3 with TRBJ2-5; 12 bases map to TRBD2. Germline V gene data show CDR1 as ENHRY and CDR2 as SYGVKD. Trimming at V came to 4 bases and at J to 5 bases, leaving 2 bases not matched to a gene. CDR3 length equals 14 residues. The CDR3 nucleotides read TGTGCCATCAGTGGTACTAGCGGGAGGGAGACCCAGTACTTC. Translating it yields CAISGTSGRETQYF.

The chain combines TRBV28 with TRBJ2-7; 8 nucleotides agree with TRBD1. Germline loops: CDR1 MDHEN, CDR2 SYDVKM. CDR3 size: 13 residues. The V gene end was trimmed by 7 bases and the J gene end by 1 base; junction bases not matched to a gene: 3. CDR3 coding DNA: TGTGCCAGCACTGGGGACAGGTCCTACGAGCAGTACTTC. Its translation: CASTGDRSYEQYF.

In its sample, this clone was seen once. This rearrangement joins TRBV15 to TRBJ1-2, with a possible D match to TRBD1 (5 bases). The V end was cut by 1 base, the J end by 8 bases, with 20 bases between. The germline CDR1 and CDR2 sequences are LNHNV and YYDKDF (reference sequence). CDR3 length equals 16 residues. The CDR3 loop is CATSRARAGGDRGYTF. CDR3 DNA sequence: TGTGCCACCAGCAGAGCCAGGGCAGGAGGGGATCGGGGCTACACCTTC.

The CDR3 is CASSESEGFSYEQYF. The CDR3, as DNA: TGCGCCAGCAGTGAGTCGGAGGGCTTCTCCTACGAGCAGTACTTC. The V and J genes are TRBV10-2 and TRBJ2-5, with D possibly matching TRBD2 (6 bases). The J call may be in error: the DNA end matches TRBJ2-7 better. This CDR3 contains 15 residues. Germline V gene data show CDR1 as WSHSY and CDR2 as SAAADI.

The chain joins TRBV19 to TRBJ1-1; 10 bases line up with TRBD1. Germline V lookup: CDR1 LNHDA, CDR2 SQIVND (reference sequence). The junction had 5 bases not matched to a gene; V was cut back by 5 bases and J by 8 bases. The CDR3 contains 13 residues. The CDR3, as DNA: TGTGCCAGTAGTGACAGGGGGCAGGCAGAAGCTTTCTTT. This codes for CASSDRGQAEAFF.

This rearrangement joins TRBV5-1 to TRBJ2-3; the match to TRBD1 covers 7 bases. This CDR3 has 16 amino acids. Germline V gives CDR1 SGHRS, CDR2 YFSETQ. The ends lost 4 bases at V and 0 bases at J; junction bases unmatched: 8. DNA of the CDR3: TGCGCCAGCAGCCCCCAGGGACAGACTAGCACAGATACGCAGTATTTT. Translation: CASSPQGQTSTDTQYF.

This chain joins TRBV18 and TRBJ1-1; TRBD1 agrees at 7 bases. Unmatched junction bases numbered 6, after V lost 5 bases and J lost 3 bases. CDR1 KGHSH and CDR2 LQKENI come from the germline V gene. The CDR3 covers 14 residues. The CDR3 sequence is CASSTNTGDTEAFF. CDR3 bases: TGTGCCAGCTCAACTAATACAGGGGACACTGAAGCTTTCTTT.

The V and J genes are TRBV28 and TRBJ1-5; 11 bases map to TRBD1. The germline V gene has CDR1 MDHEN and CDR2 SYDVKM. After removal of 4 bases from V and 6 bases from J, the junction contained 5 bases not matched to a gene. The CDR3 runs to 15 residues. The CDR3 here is CASSSGQGAGQPQHF. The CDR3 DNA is TGTGCCAGCAGTTCAGGACAGGGGGCCGGTCAGCCCCAGCATTTT. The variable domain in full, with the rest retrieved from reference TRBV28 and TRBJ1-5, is DVKVTQSSRYLVKRTGEKVFLECVQDMDHENMFWYRQDPGLGLRLIYFSYDVKMKEKGDIPEGYSVSREKKERFSLILESASTNQTSMYLCASSSGQGAGQPQHFGDGTRLSIL.

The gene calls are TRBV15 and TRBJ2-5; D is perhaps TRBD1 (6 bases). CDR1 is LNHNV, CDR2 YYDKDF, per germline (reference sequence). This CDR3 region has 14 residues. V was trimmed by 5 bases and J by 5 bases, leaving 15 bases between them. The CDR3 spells CATSRTGTFETQYF. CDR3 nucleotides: TGTGCCACCAGCCGAACCGGGACATTTGAGACCCAGTACTTC.

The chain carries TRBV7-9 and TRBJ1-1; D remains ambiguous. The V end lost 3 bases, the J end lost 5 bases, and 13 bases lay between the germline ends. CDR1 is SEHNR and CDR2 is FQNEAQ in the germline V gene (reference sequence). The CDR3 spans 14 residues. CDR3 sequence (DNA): TGTGCCAGCAGCTTTCGGCAGGCGGGTACTGAAGCTTTCTTT. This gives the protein CASSFRQAGTEAFF.

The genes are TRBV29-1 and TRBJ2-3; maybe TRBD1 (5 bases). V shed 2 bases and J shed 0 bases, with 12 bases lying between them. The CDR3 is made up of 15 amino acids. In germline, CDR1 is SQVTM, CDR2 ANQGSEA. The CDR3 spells CSVERGSLSTDTQYF. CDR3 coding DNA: TGCAGCGTTGAAAGGGGATCTTTGAGCACAGATACGCAGTATTTT.

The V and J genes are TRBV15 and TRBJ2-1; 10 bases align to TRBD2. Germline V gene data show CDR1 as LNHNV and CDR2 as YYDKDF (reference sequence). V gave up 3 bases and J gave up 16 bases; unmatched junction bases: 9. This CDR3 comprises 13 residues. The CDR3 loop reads CATSSTPSGRSFF. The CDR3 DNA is TGTGCCACCAGCAGTACCCCTAGCGGGAGAAGTTTCTTC. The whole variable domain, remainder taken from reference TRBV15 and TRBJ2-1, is DAMVIQNPRYQVTQFGKPVTLSCSQTLNHNVMYWYQQKSSQAPKLLFHYYDKDFNNEADTPDNFQSRRPNTSFCFLDIRSPGLGDTAMYLCATSSTPSGRSFFGPGTRLTVL.

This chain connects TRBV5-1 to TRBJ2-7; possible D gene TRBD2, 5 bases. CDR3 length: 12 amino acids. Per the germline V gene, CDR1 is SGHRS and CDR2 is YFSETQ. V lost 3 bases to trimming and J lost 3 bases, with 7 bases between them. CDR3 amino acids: CASSSDFYEQYF. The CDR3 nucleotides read TGCGCCAGCAGCTCGGACTTCTACGAGCAGTACTTC.

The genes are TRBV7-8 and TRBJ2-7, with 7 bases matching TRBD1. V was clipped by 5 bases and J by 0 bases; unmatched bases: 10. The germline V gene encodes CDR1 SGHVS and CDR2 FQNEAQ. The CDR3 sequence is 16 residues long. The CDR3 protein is CASSLNQGQFSYEQYF. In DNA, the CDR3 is TGTGCCAGCAGCCTAAACCAGGGACAGTTCTCCTACGAGCAGTACTTC.

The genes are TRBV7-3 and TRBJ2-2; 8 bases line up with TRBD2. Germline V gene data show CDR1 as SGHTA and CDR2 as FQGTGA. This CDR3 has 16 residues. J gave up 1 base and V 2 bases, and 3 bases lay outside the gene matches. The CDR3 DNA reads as TGTGCCAGCAGCTTATATACTAGCGGGAACACCGGGGAGCTGTTTTTT. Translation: CASSLYTSGNTGELFF.

This chain's CDR3 is CASAGLAGGNEQFF. Written as DNA, the CDR3 is TGTGCCAGCGCCGGACTAGCGGGAGGAAATGAGCAGTTCTTC. This chain links TRBV2 with TRBJ2-1; 14 bases line up with TRBD2. CDR3 length equals 14 residues. V shed 8 bases, J shed 7 bases, and the junction held 4 bases outside the gene matches. Germline lookup yields CDR1 SNHLY and CDR2 FYNNEI.

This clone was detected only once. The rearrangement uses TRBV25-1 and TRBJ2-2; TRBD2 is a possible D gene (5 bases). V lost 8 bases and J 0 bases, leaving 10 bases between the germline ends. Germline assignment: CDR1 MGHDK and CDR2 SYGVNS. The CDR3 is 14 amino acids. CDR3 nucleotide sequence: TGTGCCAGCGCTCGGGAAACGAACACCGGGGAGCTGTTTTTT. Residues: CASARETNTGELFF. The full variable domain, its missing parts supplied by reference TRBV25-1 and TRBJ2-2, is EADIYQTPRYLVIGTGKKITLECSQTMGHDKMYWYQQDPGMELHLIHYSYGVNSTEKGDLSSESTVSRIRTEHFPLTLESARPSHTSQYLCASARETNTGELFFGEGSRLTVL.

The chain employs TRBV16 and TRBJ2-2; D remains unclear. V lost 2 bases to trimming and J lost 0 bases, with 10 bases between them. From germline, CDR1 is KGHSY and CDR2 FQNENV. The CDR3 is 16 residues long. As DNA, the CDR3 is TGTGCCAGCAGCCAACAAGGCGGCGCGAACACCGGGGAGCTGTTTTTT. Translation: CASSQQGGANTGELFF.

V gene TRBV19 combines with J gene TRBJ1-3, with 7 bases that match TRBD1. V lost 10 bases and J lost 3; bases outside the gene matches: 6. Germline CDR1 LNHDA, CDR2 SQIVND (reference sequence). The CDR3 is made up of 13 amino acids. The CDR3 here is CATQGQIGNTIYF. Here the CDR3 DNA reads TGTGCCACCCAGGGACAGATTGGAAACACCATATATTTT. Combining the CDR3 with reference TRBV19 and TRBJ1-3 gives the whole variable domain DGGITQSPKYLFRKEGQNVTLSCEQNLNHDAMYWYRQDPGQGLRLIYYSQIVNDFQKGDIAEGYSVSREKKESFPLTVTSAQKNPTAFYLCATQGQIGNTIYFGEGSWLTVV.

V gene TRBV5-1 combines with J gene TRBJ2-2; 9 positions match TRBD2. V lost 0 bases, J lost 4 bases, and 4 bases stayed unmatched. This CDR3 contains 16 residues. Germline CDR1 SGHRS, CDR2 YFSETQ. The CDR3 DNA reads TGCGCCAGCAGCTTGGAGCTAGCGGGACGCACCGGGGAGCTGTTTTTT. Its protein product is CASSLELAGRTGELFF.

The CDR3 DNA reads as TGTGCCAGCAGTTTATGGGGGGGTAATAGCAATCAGCCCCAGCATTTT. Residues: CASSLWGGNSNQPQHF. The rearrangement links TRBV28 to TRBJ1-5; a possible D gene is TRBD1 (5 bases). The germline gives CDR1 MDHEN, CDR2 SYDVKM. Trimming took 0 bases from V and 0 from J, leaving 9 bases between them. This CDR3 region has 16 residues. The full variable domain, its missing parts supplied by reference TRBV28 and TRBJ1-5, is DVKVTQSSRYLVKRTGEKVFLECVQDMDHENMFWYRQDPGLGLRLIYFSYDVKMKEKGDIPEGYSVSREKKERFSLILESASTNQTSMYLCASSLWGGNSNQPQHFGDGTRLSIL.

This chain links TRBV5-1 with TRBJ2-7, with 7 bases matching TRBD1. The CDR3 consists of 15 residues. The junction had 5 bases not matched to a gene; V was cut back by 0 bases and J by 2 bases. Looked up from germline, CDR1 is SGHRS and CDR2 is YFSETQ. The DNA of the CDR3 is TGCGCCAGCAGCTTGGGGGTCGGGACAGCCTACGAGCAGTACTTC. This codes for CASSLGVGTAYEQYF. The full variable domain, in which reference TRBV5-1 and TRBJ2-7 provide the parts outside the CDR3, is KAGVTQTPRYLIKTRGQQVTLSCSPISGHRSVSWYQQTPGQGLQFLFEYFSETQRNKGNFPGRFSGRQFSNSRSEMNVSTLELGDSALYLCASSLGVGTAYEQYFGPGTRLTVT.

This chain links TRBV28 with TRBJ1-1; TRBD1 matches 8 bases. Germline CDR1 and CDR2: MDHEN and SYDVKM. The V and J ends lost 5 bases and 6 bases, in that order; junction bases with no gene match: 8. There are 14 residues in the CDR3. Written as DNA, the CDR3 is TGTGCCAGCAGTGGACAGGGTGTGAGGGCTGAAGCTTTCTTT. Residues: CASSGQGVRAEAFF.

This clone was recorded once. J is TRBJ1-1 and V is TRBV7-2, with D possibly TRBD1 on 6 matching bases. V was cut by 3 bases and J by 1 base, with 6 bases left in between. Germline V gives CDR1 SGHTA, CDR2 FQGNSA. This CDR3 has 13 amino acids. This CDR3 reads CASSFRGNTEAFF. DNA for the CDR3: TGTGCCAGCAGCTTCAGGGGGAACACTGAAGCTTTCTTT. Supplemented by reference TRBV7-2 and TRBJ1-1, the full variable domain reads GAGVSQSPSNKVTEKGKDVELRCDPISGHTALYWYRQSLGQGLEFLIYFQGNSAPDKSGLPSDRFSAERTGGSVSTLTIQRTQQEDSAVYLCASSFRGNTEAFFGQGTRLTVV.

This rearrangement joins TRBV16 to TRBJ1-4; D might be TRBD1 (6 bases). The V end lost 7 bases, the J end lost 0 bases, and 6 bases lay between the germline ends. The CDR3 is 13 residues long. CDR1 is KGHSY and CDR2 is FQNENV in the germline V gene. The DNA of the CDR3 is TGTGCCAGCACAGGGGCAACTAATGAAAAACTGTTTTTT. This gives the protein CASTGATNEKLFF.